The source of this T cell receptor beta chain is a study of tumor and adjacent non-tumor tissue in lung cancer. Across the study: Patients comprised 12 adenocarcinoma, a couple of squamous cell carcinoma and 1 small cell lung cancer. Around 4.2 million productive TCRbeta reads were obtained per sample on average. Stage I to III disease affected over nine men and 5 women aged about 31 to 85.

Three rounds of nested PCR, following a modified ARM-PCR protocol, produced the TCRbeta library. TCRdb re-called the multiplex PCR reads with MiXCR, one entry per CDR3 protein. The table includes 44,000 or so distinct CDR3 sequences, roughly 60% detected once. No cell sorting was done before RNA was extracted from the tissue. This non-tumor lung sample came from over 3 cm beyond the tumor edge. The sequence derives from a woman between 40 and 55 years old with non-small cell lung cancer. Sequencing was carried out using distant non-tumor lung tissue.

The CDR3 region is CASILPPEQFF. The DNA of the CDR3 is TGCGCCAGCATCCTGCCGCCCGAGCAGTTCTTC. The chain couples TRBV5-1 to TRBJ2-1; D is unresolved. Germline V CDR1 and CDR2: SGHRS, YFSETQ. This CDR3 region has 11 residues. V shed 6 bases and J shed 10 bases, with 11 bases lying between them. The variable domain in full, completed from reference TRBV5-1 and TRBJ2-1, reads KAGVTQTPRYLIKTRGQQVTLSCSPISGHRSVSWYQQTPGQGLQFLFEYFSETQRNKGNFPGRFSGRQFSNSRSEMNVSTLELGDSALYLCASILPPEQFFGPGTRLTVL.